The count of the clone carrying this T cell receptor (beta chain) is one. Its target is unknown. This sample was taken from a study of cytomegalovirus exposure and HLA in healthy donors. Whole-study findings and limits: The CMV antigen specificity of three CMV-associated chains was confirmed through in vitro analysis. It was approximately 160 TCR beta chains that were listed as cytomegalovirus-associated.

Sequencing used immunoSEQ multiplex PCR; TCRdb keeps in-frame clones, though not all of them. Found here are 95,000 to 150,000 clones, about 90% of them singletons; the top ten hold approximately 2%. Per the germline V gene, CDR1 is SQVTM and CDR2 is ANQGSEA. The V gene lost 0 bases and the J gene lost 3 bases, with 9 bases spanning the gap. The CDR3 extends over 13 amino acids. The V gene is TRBV29-1, the J gene TRBJ2-7, with D unresolved. Sequenced: PBMCs. This TCR came from a woman aged 18-29 years in good health and CMV-seronegative. The CDR3 sequence: CSVEDLSDYEQYF. The CDR3 nucleotides read TGCAGCGTTGAAGATCTGTCAGACTACGAGCAGTACTTC.